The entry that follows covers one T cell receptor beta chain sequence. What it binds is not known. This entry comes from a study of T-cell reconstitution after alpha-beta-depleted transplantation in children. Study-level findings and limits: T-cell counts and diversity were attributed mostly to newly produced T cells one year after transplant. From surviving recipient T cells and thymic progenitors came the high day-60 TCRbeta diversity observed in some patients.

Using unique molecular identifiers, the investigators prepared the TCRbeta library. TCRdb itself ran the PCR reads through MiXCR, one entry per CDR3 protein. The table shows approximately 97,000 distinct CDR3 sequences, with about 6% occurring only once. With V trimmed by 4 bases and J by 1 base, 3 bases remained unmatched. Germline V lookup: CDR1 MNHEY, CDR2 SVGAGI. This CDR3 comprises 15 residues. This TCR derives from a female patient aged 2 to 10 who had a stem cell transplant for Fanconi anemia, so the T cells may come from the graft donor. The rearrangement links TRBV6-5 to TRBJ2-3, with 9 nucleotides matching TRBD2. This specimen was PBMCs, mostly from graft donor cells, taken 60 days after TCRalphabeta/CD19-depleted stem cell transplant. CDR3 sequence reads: CASSWERGGTDTQYF. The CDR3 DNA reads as TGTGCCAGCAGTTGGGAGCGGGGGGGCACAGATACGCAGTATTTT.